This TCR beta chain was sequenced in a study of cytomegalovirus exposure and HLA in healthy donors. Findings and limits, study-wide: The majority of TCR sequences were rare, yet some public TCRs appeared in many donors. Overall, approximately 150 TCR beta chains were annotated as cytomegalovirus-associated.

Primers: 60 Vbeta forward and 13 Jbeta reverse. Here immunoSEQ multiplex PCR was the method, and the copy in TCRdb shows in-frame clones only, minus some. The sample totals 200,000 or so clones. For this clone: Its antigen is unknown.

The source of this sequence is a boy aged 5-17 years in good health and CMV-seronegative. Specimen: PBMCs.

In DNA, the CDR3 is TGTGCCAGCAGCTTTGGGACAGGGGAAGCCTACGAGCAGTACTTC. This codes for CASSFGTGEAYEQYF. The chain recombines TRBV5-4 with TRBJ2-7; TRBD1 agrees at 10 bases. V gave up 2 bases and J gave up 2 bases; unmatched junction bases: 4. This CDR3 has 15 amino acids. Germline V gene data show CDR1 as SGHNT and CDR2 as YYREEE (reference sequence).